One sample yielded the 13 T cell receptor beta chains listed below, sequenced in a study of spatial heterogeneity in lung cancer. TCRdb re-analysed the 5' RACE reads in MiXCR, keeping a single row per CDR3 protein. Seen here are more than 20,000 distinct CDR3 sequences, more than 5% observed once, and the top ten hold approximately 35%. Time point denoted: sample taken at primary tumor resection. Sequencing was performed on PBMCs, taken at surgery. The receptors originated from a male donor with early-stage non-small cell lung cancer.

The CDR3 here is CASRPRRGARLTGANVLTF. The CDR3 DNA reads as TGTGCCAGCAGACCCCGAAGGGGGGCACGGCTGACTGGGGCCAACGTCCTGACTTTC. This chain links TRBV6-1 with TRBJ2-6; either TRBD1 or TRBD2 may fit D (6 bases each). Trimming stripped 6 bases from V and 2 bases from J, with 23 bases between. CDR1 and CDR2 (germline): MNHNS, SASEGT. The CDR3 is 19 residues long.

This clonotype has a count of ten or more. The chain has TRBV29-1 and TRBJ2-1; the match to TRBD1 covers 7 bases. The CDR3 contains 12 residues. Germline CDR1 and CDR2: SQVTM and ANQGSEA. Unmatched junction bases numbered 8, after V lost 6 bases and J lost 9 bases. CDR3 nucleotide sequence: TGCAGCGTCTTGACAGGGTGGTCTGAGCAGTTCTTC. Protein product: CSVLTGWSEQFF.

This clonotype was recorded many times. V usage is TRBV9 and J usage is TRBJ1-6, with D possibly matching TRBD1 (5 bases). Germline V gives CDR1 SGDLS, CDR2 YYNGEE. With 6 bases removed from V and 7 bases from J, the gap between germline ends came to 14 bases. This CDR3 has 14 amino acids. CDR3 nucleotides: TGTGCCAGCACTCTAGGGGCGGAAAATTCACCCCTCCACTTT. It is translated as CASTLGAENSPLHF.

This clonotype was seen at least ten times. The rearrangement uses TRBV28 and TRBJ2-7; 9 positions agree with TRBD2. Trimming at V came to 6 bases and at J to 3 bases, leaving 12 bases not matched to a gene. CDR1 MDHEN and CDR2 SYDVKM come from the germline V gene. The CDR3 runs 16 residues. CDR3 nucleotides: TGTGCCAGCAGCCTAATTGGCGGGGGGGGCATCTACGAGCAGTACTTC. It is translated as CASSLIGGGGIYEQYF.

On this clonotype itself: A much larger clone sits a single nucleotide away, making a read error possible. V usage is TRBV28 and J usage is TRBJ2-1, with TRBD1 matching 8 bases. V lost 6 bases to trimming and J lost 9 bases; unmatched junction nucleotides: 7. Germline values: CDR1 MDHEN, CDR2 SYDVKM. The CDR3 sequence is 13 residues long. The CDR3 nucleotides are TGTGCCAGCAGGTTCGGCAGGGGGCGTGAGCAGTTCTTC. Amino acid sequence: CASRFGRGREQFF.

The table lists this clonotype with many counts. The rearrangement links TRBV5-1 to TRBJ1-5, with D hard to call. The CDR3 totals 13 residues. Germline CDR1 SGHRS, CDR2 YFSETQ. V dropped 0 bases and J dropped 5 bases, with 6 bases sitting between them. CDR3 sequence (DNA): TGCGCCAGCAGCTTGGGTGGGGATCAGCCCCAGCATTTT. Encoded protein: CASSLGGDQPQHF.

This clonotype appeared many times. This chain links TRBV7-6 with TRBJ2-3; 7 positions match TRBD2. This CDR3 has 14 amino acids. J gave up 8 bases and V 4 bases, and 9 bases lay outside the gene matches. Germline V gene lookup returns CDR1 SGHVS and CDR2 FNYEAQ. DNA of the CDR3: TGTGCCAGCAGCTCCGACGCGTCTAGCGGTACGCAGTATTTT. Amino acid sequence: CASSSDASSGTQYF.

This clonotype was seen ten or more times. The DNA of the CDR3 is TGTGCCAGCAGTTCCCACTCCACAGGGCGGAGCGGCTACACCTTC. Protein sequence: CASSSHSTGRSGYTF. The genes are TRBV28 and TRBJ1-2, with D possibly TRBD1 on 6 matching bases. This CDR3 comprises 15 residues. Germline assignment: CDR1 MDHEN and CDR2 SYDVKM. Trimming shortened V by 4 bases and J by 8 bases, and 20 bases separated the two germline ends.

Turning to this clonotype: Possible read error: a much larger clone is one base away. The rearrangement uses TRBV7-3 and TRBJ2-3, with 7 bases aligning to TRBD1. Germline assignment: CDR1 SGHTA and CDR2 FQGTGA. Trimming cost V 4 bases and J 5 bases; bases outside gene matches: 9. The CDR3 loop spans 15 amino acids. Here the CDR3 DNA reads TGTGCCAGCAGCTATACAGGGGTTTCGGGAGATACGCAGTATTTT. It encodes CASSYTGVSGDTQYF.

The chain couples TRBV4-2 to TRBJ2-5; 10 bases line up with TRBD2. CDR3 length: 20 amino acids. The germline V gene encodes CDR1 LGHNA and CDR2 YNFKEQ. J lost 5 bases, V lost 0 bases, and 18 bases had no gene match. CDR3 loop: CASSQEGSRSGGSLTETQYF. CDR3 coding DNA: TGTGCCAGCAGCCAAGAGGGGAGTCGTAGCGGGGGGAGTCTTACGGAGACCCAGTACTTC.

Note on this clonotype: This may be a read error: a much more frequent sequence differs by one nucleotide. DNA for the CDR3: TGTGCCAGCAGCCAACTTAACCGCAACTATGGCTACACCTTC. Translation: CASSQLNRNYGYTF. The chain employs TRBV3-1 and TRBJ1-2, with D unclear. This CDR3 has 14 residues. In germline, CDR1 is LGHDT, CDR2 YNNKEL (reference sequence). V shed 2 bases and J shed 2 bases, with 9 bases lying between them. Complete variable domain (other parts from reference TRBV3-1 and TRBJ1-2): DTAVSQTPKYLVTQMGNDKSIKCEQNLGHDTMYWYKQDSKKFLKIMFSYNNKELIINETVPNRFSPKSPDKAHLNLHINSLELGDSAVYFCASSQLNRNYGYTFGSGTRLTVV.

This clonotype has ten or more counts. CDR3 sequence (DNA): TGTGCCAGCAGTTTATGGGAGATGAACACTGAAGCTTTCTTT. Its translation: CASSLWEMNTEAFF. V is TRBV28 and J is TRBJ1-1; D gene uncertain. Germline V gene sequence: CDR1 MDHEN, CDR2 SYDVKM. V lost 0 bases and J lost 0, with 5 bases in between. CDR3 length: 14 residues.

Comment on this clonotype: A much larger clone differs from this one at a single base, so this may be a read error. This sequence joins TRBV28 and TRBJ2-2; 8 nucleotides agree with TRBD1. Trimming cost V 10 bases and J 5 bases; bases outside gene matches: 9. CDR3 size: 14 residues. In germline, CDR1 is MDHEN, CDR2 SYDVKM. The CDR3 coding sequence is TGTGCCAACACGCCGGGACAGGCGACCGGGGAGCTGTTTTTT. Its protein is CANTPGQATGELFF.